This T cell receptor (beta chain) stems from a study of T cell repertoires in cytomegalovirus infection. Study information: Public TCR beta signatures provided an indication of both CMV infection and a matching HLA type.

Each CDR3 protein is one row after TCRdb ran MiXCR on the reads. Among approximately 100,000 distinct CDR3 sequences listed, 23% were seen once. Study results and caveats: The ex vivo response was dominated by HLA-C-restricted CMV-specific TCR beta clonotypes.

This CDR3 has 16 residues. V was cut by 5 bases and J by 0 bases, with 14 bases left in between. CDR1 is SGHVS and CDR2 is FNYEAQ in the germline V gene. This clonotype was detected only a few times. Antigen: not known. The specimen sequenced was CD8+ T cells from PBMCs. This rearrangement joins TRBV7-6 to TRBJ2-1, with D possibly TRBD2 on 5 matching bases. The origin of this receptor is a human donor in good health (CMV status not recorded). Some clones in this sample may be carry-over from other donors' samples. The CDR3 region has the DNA TGTGCCAGCAGCGTACCCAGCGGAACCTCCTACAATGAGCAGTTCTTC. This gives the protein CASSVPSGTSYNEQFF. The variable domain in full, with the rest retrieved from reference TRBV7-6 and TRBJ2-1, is GAGVSQSPRYKVTKRGQDVALRCDPISGHVSLYWYRQALGQGPEFLTYFNYEAQQDKSGLPNDRFSAERPEGSISTLTIQRTEQRDSAMYRCASSVPSGTSYNEQFFGPGTRLTVL.